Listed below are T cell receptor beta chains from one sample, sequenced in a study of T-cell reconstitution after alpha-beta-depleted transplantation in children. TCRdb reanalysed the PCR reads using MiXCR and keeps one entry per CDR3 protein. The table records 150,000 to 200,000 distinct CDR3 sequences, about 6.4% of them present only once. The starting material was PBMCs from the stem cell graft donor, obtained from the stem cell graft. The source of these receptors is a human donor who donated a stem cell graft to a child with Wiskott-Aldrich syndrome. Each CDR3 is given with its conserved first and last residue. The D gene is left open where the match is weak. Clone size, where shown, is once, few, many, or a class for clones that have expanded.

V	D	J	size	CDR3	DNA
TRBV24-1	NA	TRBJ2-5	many	CATSGTYQETQYF	TGTGCCACCAGCGGGACGTATCAAGAGACCCAGTACTTC
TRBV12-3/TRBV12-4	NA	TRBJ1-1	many	CASSLSGHITEAFF	TGTGCCAGCAGTCTGTCAGGACATATCACTGAAGCTTTCTTT
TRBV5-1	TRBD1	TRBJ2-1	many	CASSLDRGSYNEQFF	TGCGCCAGCAGCTTGGACAGGGGCTCCTACAATGAGCAGTTCTTC
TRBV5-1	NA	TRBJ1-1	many	CASSLADEAFF	TGCGCCAGCAGCTTGGCGGATGAAGCTTTCTTT
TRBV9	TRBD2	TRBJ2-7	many	CASSVAGTSVNEQYF	TGTGCCAGCAGCGTAGCTGGGACTAGCGTAAACGAGCAGTACTTC
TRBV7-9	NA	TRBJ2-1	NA	CASSPGKTTYNEQFF	TGTGCCAGCAGCCCAGGCAAGACTACCTACAATGAGCAGTTCTTC
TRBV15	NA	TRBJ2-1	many	CATSRVDHNEQFF	TGTGCCACCAGCAGAGTAGACCACAATGAGCAGTTCTTC
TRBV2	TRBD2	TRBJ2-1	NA	CASKRGTNYNEQFF	TGTGCCAGTAAACGAGGGACTAACTACAATGAGCAGTTCTTC
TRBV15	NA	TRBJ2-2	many	CATSRAPNTGELFF	TGTGCCACCAGCAGAGCCCCGAACACCGGGGAGCTGTTTTTT
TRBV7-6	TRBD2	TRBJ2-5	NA	CASSQDSGRGTQYF	TGTGCCAGCAGCCAGGACAGCGGGAGGGGGACCCAGTACTTC
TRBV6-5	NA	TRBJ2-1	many	CASRIVGGSSYNEQFF	TGTGCCAGCAGGATTGTAGGGGGGTCCTCCTACAATGAGCAGTTCTTC
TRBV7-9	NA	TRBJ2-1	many	CASSPGGRADNEQFF	TGTGCCAGCAGCCCCGGGGGTAGAGCCGATAATGAGCAGTTCTTC
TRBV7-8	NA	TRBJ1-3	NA	CASSATGGNTIYF	TGTGCCAGCAGCGCGACTGGGGGAAACACCATATATTTT
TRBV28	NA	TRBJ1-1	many	CASSPRRGWNTEAFF	TGTGCCAGCAGTCCAAGGAGGGGCTGGAACACTGAAGCTTTCTTT
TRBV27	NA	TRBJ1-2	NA	CASGSIWRDYTF	TGTGCCAGCGGATCAATCTGGAGGGACTACACCTTC
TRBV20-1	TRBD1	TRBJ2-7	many	CSARRGTGIYEQYF	TGCAGTGCTAGAAGGGGGACAGGGATTTACGAGCAGTACTTC
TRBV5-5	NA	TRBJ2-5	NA	CASSFGTWETQYF	TGTGCCAGCAGCTTTGGGACATGGGAGACCCAGTACTTC
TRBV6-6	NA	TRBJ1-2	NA	CAIFQGINYGYTF	TGTGCCATCTTTCAGGGGATAAACTATGGCTACACCTTC
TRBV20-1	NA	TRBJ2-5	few	CSASSRTGETQYF	TGCAGTGCTAGCTCCCGAACAGGAGAGACCCAGTACTTC
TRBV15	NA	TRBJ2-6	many	CATSRVLGRLVGANVLTF	TGTGCCACCAGCAGAGTACTAGGGAGGCTGGTAGGGGCCAACGTCCTGACTTTC
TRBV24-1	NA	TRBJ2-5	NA	CATSDRRPQETQYF	TGTGCCACCAGTGACCGGCGGCCACAAGAGACCCAGTACTTC
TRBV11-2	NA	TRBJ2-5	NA	CASSLQAYQETQYF	TGTGCCAGCAGCTTACAGGCCTACCAAGAGACCCAGTACTTC
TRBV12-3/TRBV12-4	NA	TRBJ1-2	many	CASSFTGPRSGGYTF	TGTGCCAGCAGTTTCACAGGTCCGCGATCTGGTGGCTACACCTTC
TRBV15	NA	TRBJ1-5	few	CATSRDGAGNQPQHF	TGTGCCACCAGCAGAGATGGGGCAGGGAATCAGCCCCAGCATTTT
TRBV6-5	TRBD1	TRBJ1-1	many	CASSVTGAANTEAFF	TGTGCCAGCAGCGTTACAGGGGCCGCGAACACTGAAGCTTTCTTT